These T cell receptor beta chains were read from a single sample in a study of CD8+ T cells in alopecia areata. Method: immunoSEQ multiplex PCR; TCRdb's copy keeps in-frame clones and lacks some. The data contain 100,000 to 150,000 clones, about 51% of them singletons. Sequencing input: NKG2D-low CD8+ T cells sorted from blood. These receptors originate from a human donor with alopecia areata. Each CDR3 is given with its conserved first and last residue. A D gene is named only where the DNA matches it firmly. Size tells how often a clone was seen (once, few, many) or the class of an expanded clone, and some rows leave it out.

.,TRBV27,few,TRBJ2-5,11,TGTGCCAGCACCTGGGAAGAGACCCAGTACTTC,CASTWEETQYF
.,TRBV5-1,once,TRBJ2-1,13,TGCGCCAGCAGCCCCGAGGGCGAAAATGAGCAGTTCTTC,CASSPEGENEQFF
.,TRBV29-1,.,TRBJ2-6,12,TGCAGCGTTGTAGCTAGGGCCAACGTCCTGACTTTC,CSVVARANVLTF
.,TRBV4-2,.,TRBJ2-6,16,TGTGCCAGCACCAACCAGGGAGACGCTGGGGCCAACGTCCTGACTTTC,CASTNQGDAGANVLTF
.,TRBV20-1,.,TRBJ2-7,11,TGCAGTGGACGGGAGATCAACGAGCAGTACTTC,CSGREINEQYF
TRBD2,TRBV27,few,TRBJ2-3,14,TGTGCCAGCAGTTCGGGGGGTCGCTCAGATACGCAGTATTTT,CASSSGGRSDTQYF
.,TRBV30,.,TRBJ2-7,14,TGTGCCTGGAGTGTACAGAGCGGTTCCTACGAGCAGTACTTC,CAWSVQSGSYEQYF
TRBD2,TRBV30,.,TRBJ2-5,12,TGTGCCTGTAGGACTAGTGAGGGGACCCAGTACTTC,CACRTSEGTQYF
.,TRBV29-1,.,TRBJ1-3,16,TGCAGCGTTGACTCGGATGGAGGGCTAAGCGGAAACACCATATATTTT,CSVDSDGGLSGNTIYF
.,TRBV11-2,.,TRBJ2-3,14,TGTGCCAGCAGCTTGACGGATAGCACAGATACGCAGTATTTT,CASSLTDSTDTQYF
TRBD1,TRBV5-1,.,TRBJ2-1,15,TGCGCCAGCAGCCCCGGGACAGACGCTTACAATGAGCAGTTCTTC,CASSPGTDAYNEQFF
.,TRBV5-1,.,TRBJ2-5,13,TGCGCCAGCAGCCCGGTGTACCAAGAGACCCAGTACTTC,CASSPVYQETQYF
.,TRBV29-1,.,TRBJ2-1,15,TGCAGCCACAAACATGCAGGAGAAACCTACAATGAGCAGTTCTTC,CSHKHAGETYNEQFF
TRBD2,TRBV28,.,TRBJ2-7,16,TGTGCCAGCAGACCGAGGAGCGGGAACGCAGTCTACGAGCAGTACTTC,CASRPRSGNAVYEQYF
TRBD1,TRBV5-6,.,TRBJ1-2,13,TGTGCCAGCAGGGCGGACAGGGGCTATGGCTACACCTTC,CASRADRGYGYTF
TRBD1,TRBV29-1,.,TRBJ2-5,14,TGCAGCGTCAGGCCGAATACAGGGGAGGAGACCCAGTACTTC,CSVRPNTGEETQYF
.,TRBV27,.,TRBJ2-1,15,TGTGCCAGCAGTTTACGAGGGACCCCAGAAAATGAGCAGTTCTTC,CASSLRGTPENEQFF
.,TRBV9,.,TRBJ1-5,15,TGTGCCAGCAGCGTAGGAGGGGGTCCCAATCAGCCCCAGCATTTT,CASSVGGGPNQPQHF
TRBD2,TRBV29-1,.,TRBJ2-1,17,TGCAGCGTTGACCCCTCGGGACTAGCGGGAGGGCCCGATGAGCAGTTCTTC,CSVDPSGLAGGPDEQFF
.,TRBV28,.,TRBJ1-1,13,TGTGCCAGCAGTCCCCGGGGGCTTGATCAAGCTTTCTTT,CASSPRGLDQAFF